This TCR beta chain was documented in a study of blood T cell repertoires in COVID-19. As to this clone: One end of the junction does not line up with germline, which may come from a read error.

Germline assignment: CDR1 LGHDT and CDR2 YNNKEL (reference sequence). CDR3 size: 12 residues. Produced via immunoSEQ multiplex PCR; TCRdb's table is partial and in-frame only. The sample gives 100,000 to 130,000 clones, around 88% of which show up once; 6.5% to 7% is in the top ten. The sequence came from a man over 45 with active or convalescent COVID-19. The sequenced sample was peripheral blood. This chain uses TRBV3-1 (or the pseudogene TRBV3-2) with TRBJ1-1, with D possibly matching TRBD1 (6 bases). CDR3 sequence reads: CASSHGQTGAFF. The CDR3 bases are TGTGCCAGCAGCCACGGACAGACTGGAGCTTTCTTT.